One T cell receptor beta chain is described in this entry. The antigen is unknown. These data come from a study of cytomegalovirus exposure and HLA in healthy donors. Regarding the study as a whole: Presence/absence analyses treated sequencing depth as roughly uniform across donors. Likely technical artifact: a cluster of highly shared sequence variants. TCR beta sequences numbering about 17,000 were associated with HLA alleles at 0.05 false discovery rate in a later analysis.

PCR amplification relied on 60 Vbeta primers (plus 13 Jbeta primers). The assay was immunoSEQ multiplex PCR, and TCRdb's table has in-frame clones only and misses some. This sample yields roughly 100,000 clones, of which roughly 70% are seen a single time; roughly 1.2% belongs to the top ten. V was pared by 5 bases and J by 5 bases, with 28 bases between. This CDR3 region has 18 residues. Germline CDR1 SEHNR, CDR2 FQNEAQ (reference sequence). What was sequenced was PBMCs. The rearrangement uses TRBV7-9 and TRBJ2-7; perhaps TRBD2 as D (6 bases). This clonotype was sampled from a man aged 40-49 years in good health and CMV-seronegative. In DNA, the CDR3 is TGTGCCAGCAGCCACCAATGGGGAGGTACTAGAGATGGGAACGAGCAGTACTTC. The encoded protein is CASSHQWGGTRDGNEQYF.